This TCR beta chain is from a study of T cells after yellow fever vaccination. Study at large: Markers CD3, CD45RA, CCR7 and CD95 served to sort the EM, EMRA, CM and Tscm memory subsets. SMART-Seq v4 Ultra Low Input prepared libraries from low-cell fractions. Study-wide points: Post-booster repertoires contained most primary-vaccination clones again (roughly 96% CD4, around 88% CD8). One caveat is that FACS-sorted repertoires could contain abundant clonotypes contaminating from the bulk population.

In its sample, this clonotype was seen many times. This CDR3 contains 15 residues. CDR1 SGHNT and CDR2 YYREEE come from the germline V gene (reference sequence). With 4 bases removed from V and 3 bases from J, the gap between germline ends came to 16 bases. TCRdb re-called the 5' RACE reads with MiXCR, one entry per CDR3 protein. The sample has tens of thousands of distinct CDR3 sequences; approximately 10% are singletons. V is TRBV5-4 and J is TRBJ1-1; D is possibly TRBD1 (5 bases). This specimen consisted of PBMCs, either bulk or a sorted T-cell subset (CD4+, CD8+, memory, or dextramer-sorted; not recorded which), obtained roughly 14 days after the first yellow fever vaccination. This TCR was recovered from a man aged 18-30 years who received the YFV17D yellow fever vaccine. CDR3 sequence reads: CASSAMTMGDTEAFF. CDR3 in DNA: TGTGCCAGCAGCGCGATGACAATGGGGGACACTGAAGCTTTCTTT.